One and the same sample provided the 21 T cell receptor beta chains below, sequenced in a study of post-analysis software for immune sequencing data. Unique molecular identifiers had been added to the TCR beta cDNA libraries. TCRdb reprocessed the PCR reads via MiXCR and lists one record per CDR3 protein. In the table there are about 770,000 distinct CDR3 sequences, about 43% of which are singletons. Findings of the study overall: The five TRBV segments detected at higher frequency in patients than in controls included TRBV5-6, TRBV5-1 and TRBV20-1.

These TCRs' antigens remain unknown. Material for sequencing was blood. The receptors come from a girl aged 10 to 17 with multiple sclerosis.

This clonotype came up a few times. The genes are TRBV29-1 and TRBJ2-5; D tentatively reads TRBD1 or TRBD2 (6 bases each). Trimming cost V 3 bases and J 1 base, with 21 bases left between them. Germline V gene lookup returns CDR1 SQVTM and CDR2 ANQGSEA. This CDR3 spans 17 amino acids. This chain's CDR3 is CSVDQGPRSGAQETQYF. DNA for the CDR3: TGCAGCGTTGATCAGGGCCCCCGCTCGGGGGCCCAAGAGACCCAGTACTTC.

The chain couples TRBV20-1 to TRBJ1-1; 7 positions agree with TRBD1. With V trimmed by 5 bases and J by 3 bases, 3 bases remained unmatched. The CDR3 consists of 12 residues. Germline CDR1 is DFQATT and CDR2 is SNEGSKA (reference sequence). CDR3 sequence: CSASTGYTEAFF. In DNA form, the CDR3 reads TGCAGTGCTTCGACAGGGTACACTGAAGCTTTCTTT.

This sequence joins TRBV12-3 or TRBV12-4 and TRBJ2-1, with 7 bases identical to TRBD2. With V trimmed by 6 bases and J by 5 bases, 7 bases remained unmatched. The CDR3 totals 14 residues. The CDR3 DNA is TGTGCCAGCAGGGACTGGACTAGGGACAATGAGCAGTTCTTC. Translation: CASRDWTRDNEQFF.

The chain carries TRBV7-2 and TRBJ2-4, with D tentatively TRBD2 (6 bases). The DNA matches TRBJ2-7 better at its end, which makes the J call doubtful. The CDR3 has 14 amino acids. Germline loops: CDR1 SGHTA, CDR2 FQGNSA. Here the CDR3 reads CASSPPGGGFEQYF. CDR3 sequence (DNA): TGTGCCAGCAGCCCCCCGGGTGGGGGGTTCGAGCAGTACTTC.

The V call is TRBV7-9, the J call TRBJ1-2, with 7 bases identical to TRBD1. Germline V gene lookup returns CDR1 SEHNR and CDR2 FQNEAQ (reference sequence). The V gene end was trimmed by 4 bases and the J gene end by 6 bases; junction bases not matched to a gene: 11. The CDR3 spans 15 residues. For the CDR3, the DNA is TGTGCCAGCAGCTACTCCGACAGGGAGTACAATGGCTACACCTTC. It yields the protein CASSYSDREYNGYTF.

The chain joins TRBV20-1 to TRBJ2-4; 8 bases are a match to TRBD2. The J call may be in error: the DNA end matches TRBJ2-7 better. Germline CDR1 reads DFQATT; CDR2 reads SNEGSKA (reference sequence). The CDR3 consists of 14 residues. The CDR3 is CSALRSGSFHEQYF. DNA for the CDR3: TGCAGTGCCCTAAGGAGCGGGAGTTTCCACGAGCAGTACTTC.

The J gene is TRBJ1-1, the V gene TRBV5-1, with D hard to call. Trimming took off 2 bases at V and 3 bases at J, with 11 bases between the two ends. The CDR3 runs to 14 residues. Germline V CDR1 and CDR2: SGHRS, YFSETQ. The CDR3: CASSFKGGDTEAFF. The CDR3 DNA is TGCGCCAGCAGCTTTAAAGGTGGGGACACTGAAGCTTTCTTT.

The chain uses TRBV6-2 or TRBV6-3 and TRBJ2-1; D unclear. V was clipped by 11 bases and J by 4 bases, with 12 bases between them. CDR3 length equals 12 residues. Germline V gene lookup returns CDR1 MNHEY and CDR2 SVGEGT. Written as DNA, the CDR3 is TGTGCCGGCATGCCTGGGTACAATGAGCAGTTCTTC. Its translation is CAGMPGYNEQFF.

This clonotype appeared once. This chain uses TRBV11-3 with TRBJ2-1, with D tentatively TRBD2 (6 bases). The DNA end lines up better with TRBJ2-7; the J call may be wrong. Per the germline V gene, CDR1 is SGHNT and CDR2 is YENEEA. This CDR3 has 13 residues. The CDR3 region is CASSSRDGGEQYF. The CDR3 DNA is TGTGCCAGCAGCTCCCGGGACGGGGGCGAGCAGTACTTC.

This clonotype was counted only a few times. The rearrangement joins TRBV12-3 or TRBV12-4 to TRBJ2-7, with D possibly matching TRBD2 (6 bases). The V gene lost 10 bases and the J gene lost 4 bases, with 17 bases spanning the gap. The CDR3 has 13 residues. The CDR3 region is CATAWDFDYEQYF. CDR3 coding DNA: TGTGCCACAGCTTGGGACTTCGATTACGAGCAGTACTTC.

For this clonotype: At one end, the junction sequence differs from germline, possibly due to a read error. This chain links TRBV28 with TRBJ2-4; 7 bases agree with TRBD2. The germline V gene encodes CDR1 MDHEN and CDR2 SYDVKM. The CDR3 has 14 amino acids. The CDR3 DNA follows: TGTGCCGGCAGCAGCGGGGCCGGGTGGGACATTCAGTACTTC. Encoded protein: CAGSSGAGWDIQYF.

This clonotype was recorded a few times. This sequence joins TRBV28 and TRBJ2-5; 9 bases fit TRBD2. This CDR3 is built from 16 residues. CDR1 MDHEN and CDR2 SYDVKM come from the germline V gene. Trimming took 0 bases from V and 7 from J; bases not matched to a gene: 9. CDR3 DNA sequence: TGTGCCAGCAGTTTATGGACTAGCGGACCGAGAGGGACCCAGTACTTC. Encoded protein: CASSLWTSGPRGTQYF.

This clonotype has only a few counts. This chain joins TRBV6-6 and TRBJ2-7; TRBD2 aligns across 7 bases. Germline assignment: CDR1 MNHNY and CDR2 SVGAGI (reference sequence). The CDR3 spans 13 residues. Germline trimming cut 5 bases from V and 12 bases from J; bases unmatched to any gene: 13. The CDR3 nucleotides are TGTGCCAGCAGTCGCAATAGCGGGTCGGGCGGGTACTTC. This codes for CASSRNSGSGGYF.

This chain uses TRBV29-1 with TRBJ2-2; 9 bases are shared with TRBD1. Trimming removed 6 bases from V and 6 bases from J; junction bases left unmatched: 8. CDR3 length equals 14 residues. CDR1 and CDR2 (germline): SQVTM, ANQGSEA. Here the CDR3 reads CSVWGGQGPGELFF. Here the CDR3 DNA reads TGCAGCGTCTGGGGGGGACAGGGCCCCGGGGAGCTGTTTTTT.

CDR3: CSARPTSGRGNEQFF. The CDR3 region has the DNA TGCAGTGCTAGACCAACTAGCGGGAGGGGTAATGAGCAGTTCTTC. This chain joins TRBV20-1 and TRBJ2-1, with 13 bases lining up with TRBD2. Germline V gene data show CDR1 as DFQATT and CDR2 as SNEGSKA (reference sequence). This CDR3 has 15 amino acids. V dropped 2 bases and J dropped 7; count of bases not matched to a gene: 5.

This chain uses TRBV12-3 or TRBV12-4 with TRBJ1-2; 7 positions match TRBD1. The CDR3 has 17 amino acids. The V gene end was trimmed by 3 bases and the J gene end by 0 bases; junction bases not matched to a gene: 10. The CDR3 DNA sequence: TGTGCCAGCAGTTTTAAGGGGGCCCTGGGAGCTAACTATGGCTACACCTTC. As protein: CASSFKGALGANYGYTF.

The J gene is TRBJ1-2, the V gene TRBV13; unclear D gene. V lost 5 bases and J 7 bases, leaving 17 bases between the germline ends. The germline CDR1 and CDR2 sequences are PRHDT and FYEKMQ (reference sequence). CDR3 length: 14 residues. The CDR3 DNA reads as TGTGCCAGCAGCCTCGACCGGAGATTGGGTGGCTACACCTTC. Its protein product is CASSLDRRLGGYTF.

This chain uses TRBV28 with TRBJ1-2; TRBD1 matches at 9 bases. The junction had 7 bases not matched to a gene; V was cut back by 6 bases and J by 5 bases. Germline V CDR1 and CDR2: MDHEN, SYDVKM. The CDR3 loop spans 14 amino acids. The CDR3 region is CASSSQGAWYGYTF. The CDR3 region has the DNA TGTGCCAGCAGCTCACAGGGGGCTTGGTATGGCTACACCTTC.

This clonotype was seen only a few times. The chain recombines TRBV5-6 with TRBJ2-5, with a tentative D call TRBD1 (6 bases). Germline V gene lookup returns CDR1 SGHDT and CDR2 YYEEEE. The V and J ends lost 6 bases and 0 bases respectively, with 12 bases between them. CDR3 length equals 14 residues. CDR3 amino acids: CASTTGYDQETQYF. In nucleotides, the CDR3 is TGTGCCAGCACCACAGGGTATGACCAAGAGACCCAGTACTTC.

The rearrangement joins TRBV20-1 to TRBJ1-5; D uncertain. Germline V gene data show CDR1 as DFQATT and CDR2 as SNEGSKA (reference sequence). The CDR3 is 16 amino acids. The V end lost 6 bases, the J end lost 0 bases, and 18 bases lay between the germline ends. This CDR3 reads CSATKLAGPSNQPQHF. DNA of the CDR3: TGCAGTGCCACAAAGCTGGCAGGACCTAGCAATCAGCCCCAGCATTTT.

The CDR3: CASRPFELTTYEQYF. Here the CDR3 DNA reads TGTGCCAGCAGGCCGTTTGAACTCACCACCTACGAGCAGTACTTC. The chain couples TRBV6-8 to TRBJ2-5, with D unresolved. Matching the DNA end better, TRBJ2-7 makes the J call doubtful. Germline assignment: CDR1 MNHGY and CDR2 SAAAGT. The CDR3 consists of 15 residues.